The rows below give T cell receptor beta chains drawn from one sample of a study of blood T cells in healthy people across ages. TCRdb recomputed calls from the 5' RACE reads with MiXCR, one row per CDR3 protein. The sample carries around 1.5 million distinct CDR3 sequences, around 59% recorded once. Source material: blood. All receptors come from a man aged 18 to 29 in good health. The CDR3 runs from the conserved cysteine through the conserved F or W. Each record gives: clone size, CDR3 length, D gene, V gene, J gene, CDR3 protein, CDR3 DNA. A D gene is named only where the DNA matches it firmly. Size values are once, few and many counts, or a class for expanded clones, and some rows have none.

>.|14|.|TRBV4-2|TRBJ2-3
CASQMVSSTDTQYF
TGTGCCAGTCAGATGGTCTCTAGCACAGATACGCAGTATTTT
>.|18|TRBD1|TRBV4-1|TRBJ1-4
CASSQPRDRTATNEKLFF
TGCGCCAGCAGCCAACCTAGGGACAGGACTGCAACTAATGAAAAACTGTTTTTT
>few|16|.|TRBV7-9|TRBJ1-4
CASSLALGAPNEKLFF
TGTGCCAGCAGCTTAGCGCTCGGGGCCCCTAATGAAAAACTGTTTTTT
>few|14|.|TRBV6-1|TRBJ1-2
CASSEAGGYYGYTF
TGTGCCAGCAGTGAAGCAGGGGGGTATTATGGCTACACCTTC
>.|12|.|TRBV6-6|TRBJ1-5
CASKGSRWPQHF
TGTGCCAGCAAAGGTTCGAGGTGGCCCCAGCATTTT
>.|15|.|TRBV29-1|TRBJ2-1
CSVEVSRTANDEQFF
TGCAGCGTTGAAGTTTCGCGGACTGCCAACGATGAGCAGTTCTTC
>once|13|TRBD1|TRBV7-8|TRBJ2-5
CASSDGTGQTQYF
TGTGCCAGCAGCGACGGGACAGGCCAGACCCAGTACTTC
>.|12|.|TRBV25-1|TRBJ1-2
CAGQGISGGYTF
TGTGCGGGCCAGGGGATATCGGGTGGCTACACCTTC
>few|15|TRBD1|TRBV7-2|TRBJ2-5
CASSSRTGGDQTQYF
TGTGCCAGCAGCTCAAGAACAGGGGGCGATCAGACCCAGTACTTC
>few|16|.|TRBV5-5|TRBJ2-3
CASSLSVRGSTDTQYF
TGTGCCAGCAGCTTGTCGGTCCGGGGCAGCACAGATACGCAGTATTTT
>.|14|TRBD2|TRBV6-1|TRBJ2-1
CASRGLAGFNEQFF
TGTGCCAGCAGGGGACTAGCGGGGTTCAATGAGCAGTTCTTC
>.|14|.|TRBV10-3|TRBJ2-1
CAISVIDGHNEQFF
TGTGCCATCAGTGTTATAGACGGACACAATGAGCAGTTCTTC
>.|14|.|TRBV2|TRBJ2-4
CASQRGWDKNIQYF
TGTGCCAGCCAAAGGGGATGGGACAAAAACATTCAGTACTTC
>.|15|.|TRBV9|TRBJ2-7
CASSADEGSGYEQYF
TGTGCCAGCAGCGCCGATGAGGGCTCCGGCTACGAGCAGTACTTC
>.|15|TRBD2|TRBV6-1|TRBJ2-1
CASSEAGVPYNEQFF
TGTGCCAGCAGCGAAGCGGGAGTGCCCTACAATGAGCAGTTCTTC
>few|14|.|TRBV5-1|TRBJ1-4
CASSLWGFNEKLFF
TGCGCCAGCAGCTTATGGGGCTTTAATGAAAAACTGTTTTTT
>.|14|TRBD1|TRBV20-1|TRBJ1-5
CSARDRHSNQPQHF
TGCAGTGCGCGGGACAGACATAGCAATCAGCCCCAGCATTTT
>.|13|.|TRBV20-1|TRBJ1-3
CSARRYSGNTIYF
TGCAGTGCTAGACGGTACTCTGGAAACACCATATATTTT
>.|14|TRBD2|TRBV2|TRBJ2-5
CANSGSGRYNEQYF
TGTGCCAACAGTGGTAGCGGGCGTTACAATGAGCAGTACTTC
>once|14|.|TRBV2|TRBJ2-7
CASSEPLLLYEQYF
TGTGCCAGCAGTGAGCCGCTTTTACTTTACGAGCAGTACTTC
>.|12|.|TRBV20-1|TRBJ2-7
CSVTDTSYEQYF
TGCAGTGTTACGGACACCTCCTACGAGCAGTACTTC
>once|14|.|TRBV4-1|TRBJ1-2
CASSHITANYGYTF
TGCGCCAGCAGCCACATAACAGCAAACTATGGCTACACCTTC
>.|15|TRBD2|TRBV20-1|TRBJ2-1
CSATPGLALYNEQFF
TGCAGTGCTACCCCGGGACTAGCCCTCTACAATGAGCAGTTCTTC
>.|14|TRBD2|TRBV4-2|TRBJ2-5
CASSREGLKETQYF
TGTGCCAGCAGCCGGGAGGGCCTGAAAGAGACCCAGTACTTC
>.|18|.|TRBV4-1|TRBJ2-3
CASSHMSTGRASTDTQYF
TGCGCCAGCAGCCATATGTCCACCGGACGGGCTAGCACAGATACGCAGTATTTT
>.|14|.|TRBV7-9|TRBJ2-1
CASIAGDTYNEQFF
TGTGCCAGCATAGCAGGCGACACCTACAATGAGCAGTTCTTC
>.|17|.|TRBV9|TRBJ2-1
CASSVGTGGLNYNEQFF
TGTGCCAGCAGCGTAGGTACCGGGGGGCTTAACTACAATGAGCAGTTCTTC
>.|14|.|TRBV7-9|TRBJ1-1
CASSRPRGNTEAFF
TGTGCCAGCAGCCGTCCGAGGGGGAACACTGAAGCTTTCTTT
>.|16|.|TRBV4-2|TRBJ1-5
CASSQDGQGTNQPQHF
TGTGCCAGCAGCCAAGACGGGCAGGGCACCAATCAGCCCCAGCATTTT